This is a list of T cell receptor beta chains from one sample in a study of Tregs in tolerant kidney transplant recipients. Only in-frame clones appear in the TCRdb table, and some are missing; sequencing was by immunoSEQ multiplex PCR. The table includes some 90,000 clones, 90% to 95% detected once. Input material: CD8+ T cells from blood. All receptors come from a human donor in good health. CDR3s include the opening cysteine and the closing phenylalanine or tryptophan. The order of the fields is J gene, V gene, D gene, CDR3 protein, CDR3 DNA. D genes are given only for firm matches.

>TRBJ2-5|TRBV27|-
CASSPQRARETQYF
TGTGCCAGCAGCCCCCAGCGGGCGAGGGAGACCCAGTACTTC
>TRBJ2-7|TRBV7-9|TRBD1
CASSPDRGISYEQYF
TGTGCCAGCAGCCCGGACAGGGGAATATCCTACGAGCAGTACTTC
>TRBJ2-3|TRBV19|-
CASSMGSPDTQYF
TGTGCCAGTAGTATGGGGAGTCCAGATACGCAGTATTTT
>TRBJ2-5|TRBV7-6|-
CASSLGEDATQYF
TGTGCCAGCAGCCTAGGGGAAGACGCGACCCAGTACTTC
>TRBJ1-2|TRBV9|TRBD1
CASSEWDRGYGYTF
TGTGCCAGCAGCGAATGGGACAGGGGCTATGGCTACACCTTC
>TRBJ2-7|TRBV7-7|-
CANYEQYF
TGTGCCAACTACGAGCAGTACTTC
>TRBJ2-7|TRBV7-8|-
CASSWRGTGNEQYF
TGTGCCAGCAGTTGGAGGGGCACCGGCAACGAGCAGTACTTC
>TRBJ1-5|TRBV7-9|-
CASGRGSNQPQHF
TGTGCCAGCGGCAGGGGTAGCAATCAGCCCCAGCATTTT
>TRBJ2-7|TRBV19|TRBD2
CASSIFAGGVYEQYF
TGTGCCAGTAGTATATTTGCGGGGGGGGTCTACGAGCAGTACTTC
>TRBJ2-1|TRBV2|TRBD2
CASNTETSGSPYNEQFF
TGTGCCAGCAACACCGAGACTAGCGGGAGCCCCTACAATGAGCAGTTCTTC
>TRBJ2-7|TRBV30|-
CAWNEGGGATYEQYF
TGTGCCTGGAACGAAGGTGGGGGCGCTACCTACGAGCAGTACTTC
>TRBJ1-2|TRBV7-9|-
CASSLGHSANYGYTF
TGTGCCAGCAGCTTAGGACACTCAGCTAACTATGGCTACACCTTC
>TRBJ2-1|TRBV7-2|-
CASSPRFRGTYNEQFF
TGTGCCAGCAGCCCAAGGTTTAGGGGAACCTACAATGAGCAGTTCTTC
>TRBJ2-1|TRBV19|-
CASSFKSGAPNEQFF
TGTGCCAGCAGCTTTAAATCGGGAGCCCCCAATGAGCAGTTCTTC
>TRBJ2-6|TRBV29-1|-
CSVSLRLSGANVLTF
TGCAGCGTCAGTCTTAGACTCTCTGGGGCCAACGTCCTGACTTTC
>TRBJ2-7|TRBV9|TRBD1
CASSVEDRAGEQYF
TGTGCCAGCAGCGTCGAGGACAGGGCGGGCGAGCAGTACTTC
>TRBJ1-1|TRBV5-5|-
CASSLMGHRNTEAFF
TGTGCCAGCAGCTTGATGGGACACCGGAACACTGAAGCTTTCTTT